This TCR beta chain originates from a study of T cell responses to AZD1222 COVID-19 vaccine. Study-wide results and limits: The number of AZD1222 recipients seropositive at baseline was only 5 to 7.

The data were produced by immunoSEQ multiplex PCR, yet TCRdb's version contains in-frame clones alone and is incomplete. The repertoire holds approximately 110,000 clones, with roughly 90% as singletons. Concerning this clone: The antigen is not known.

Germline loops: CDR1 MNHEY, CDR2 SVGEGT. V trimming: 6 bases; J trimming: 7 bases; junction bases outside the gene matches: 5. This CDR3 contains 14 residues. The source of this sequence is an adult in good health. J is TRBJ2-2 and V is TRBV6-2 or TRBV6-3; 10 bases align to TRBD2. Material: peripheral blood, obtained on day 0 of AZD1222 vaccination. DNA for the CDR3: TGTGCCAGCAGCCTAGCGGGGGTTGTCGGGGAGCTGTTTTTT. Protein sequence: CASSLAGVVGELFF.